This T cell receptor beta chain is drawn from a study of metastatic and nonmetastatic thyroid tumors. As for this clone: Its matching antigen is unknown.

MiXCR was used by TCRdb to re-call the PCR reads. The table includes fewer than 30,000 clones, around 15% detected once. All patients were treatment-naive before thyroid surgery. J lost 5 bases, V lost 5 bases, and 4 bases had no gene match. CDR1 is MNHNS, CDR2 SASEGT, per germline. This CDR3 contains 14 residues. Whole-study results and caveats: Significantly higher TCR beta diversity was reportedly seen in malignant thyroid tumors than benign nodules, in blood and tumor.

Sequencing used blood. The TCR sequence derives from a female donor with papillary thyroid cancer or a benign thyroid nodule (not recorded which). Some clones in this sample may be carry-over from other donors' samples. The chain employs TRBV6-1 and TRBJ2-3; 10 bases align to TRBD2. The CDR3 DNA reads TGTGCCAGCAGTCTAGCGGGAGTAGTAGATACGCAGTATTTT. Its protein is CASSLAGVVDTQYF.